Described below is a single T cell receptor (beta chain) sequence and its context. The entry originates in a study of cytomegalovirus exposure and HLA in healthy donors. The germline gives CDR1 GTSNPN, CDR2 SVGIG (reference sequence). Trimming cost V 4 bases and J 7 bases; bases outside gene matches: 4. The CDR3 has 11 amino acids. The study ran its PCR with 60 Vbeta and 13 Jbeta primers. Profiling relied on immunoSEQ multiplex PCR, and the TCRdb table lists in-frame clones only, not all of them. The profile shows roughly 180,000 clones, approximately 88% of them singletons. The chain recombines TRBV30 with TRBJ2-7, with 7 bases matching TRBD1. The specimen sequenced was PBMCs. The receptor was derived from a young man in good health and CMV-seronegative. The CDR3 loop reads CAWTGGKEQYF. For the CDR3, the DNA is TGTGCCTGGACAGGGGGTAAGGAGCAGTACTTC.